The present entry profiles one T cell receptor beta chain with its context. The sample's treatment: roughly 19 received Ad26.COV2.S at low or high dose, single or two shots; roughly five received placebo; per-sample allocation not given. Samples analyzed were those drawn on day 63 after the first vaccine or placebo injection. Libraries were prepared by immunoSEQ multiplex PCR; TCRdb keeps only in-frame clonotypes and omits some of them. This table has 300,000 to 400,000 clones, around 89% appearing once. This sample is drawn from a study of Ad26.COV2.S vaccination and SARS-CoV-2 variants. The V gene's germline CDR1 is SQVTM and CDR2 ANQGSEA. CDR3 length: 10 amino acids. Trimming took off 3 bases at V and 8 bases at J, with 7 bases between the two ends.

This specimen was peripheral blood, taken in a trial of Ad26.COV2.S vaccine versus placebo. The gene calls are TRBV29-1 and TRBJ1-2; D is perhaps TRBD1 (5 bases). The clonotype was recovered from a person aged 18-65 years who received the Ad26.COV2.S COVID-19 vaccine or a placebo. This CDR3 reads CSVDREGYTF. CDR3 DNA: TGCAGCGTTGACAGGGAGGGCTACACCTTC.